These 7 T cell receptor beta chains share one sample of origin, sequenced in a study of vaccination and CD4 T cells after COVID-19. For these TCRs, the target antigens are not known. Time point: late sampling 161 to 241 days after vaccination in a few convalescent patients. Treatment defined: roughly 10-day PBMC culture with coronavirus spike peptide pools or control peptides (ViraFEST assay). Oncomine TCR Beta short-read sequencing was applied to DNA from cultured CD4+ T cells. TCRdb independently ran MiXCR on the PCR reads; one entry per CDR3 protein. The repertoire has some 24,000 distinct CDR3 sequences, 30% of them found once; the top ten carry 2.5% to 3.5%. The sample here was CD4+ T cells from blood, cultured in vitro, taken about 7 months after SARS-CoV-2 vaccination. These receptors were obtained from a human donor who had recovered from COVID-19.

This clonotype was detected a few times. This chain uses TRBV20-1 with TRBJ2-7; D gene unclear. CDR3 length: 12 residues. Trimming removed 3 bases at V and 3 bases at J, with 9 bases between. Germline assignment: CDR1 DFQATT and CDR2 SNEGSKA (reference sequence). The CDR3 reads CSASRMNYEQYF. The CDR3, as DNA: TGCAGTGCTAGCCGAATGAACTACGAGCAGTACTTC.

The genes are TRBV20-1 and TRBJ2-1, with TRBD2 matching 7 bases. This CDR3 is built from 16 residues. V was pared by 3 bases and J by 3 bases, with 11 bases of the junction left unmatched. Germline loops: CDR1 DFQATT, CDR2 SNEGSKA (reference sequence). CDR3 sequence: CSARAFTSANYNEQFF. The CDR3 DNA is TGCAGTGCTAGGGCTTTTACTAGCGCAAACTACAATGAGCAGTTCTTC.

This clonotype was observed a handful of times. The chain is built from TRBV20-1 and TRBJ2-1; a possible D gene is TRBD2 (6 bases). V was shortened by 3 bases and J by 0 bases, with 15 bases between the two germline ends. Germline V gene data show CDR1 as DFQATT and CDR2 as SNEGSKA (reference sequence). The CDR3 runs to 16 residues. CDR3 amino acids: CSASTASESSYNEQFF. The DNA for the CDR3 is TGCAGTGCTAGTACGGCTAGCGAGAGCTCCTACAATGAGCAGTTCTTC.

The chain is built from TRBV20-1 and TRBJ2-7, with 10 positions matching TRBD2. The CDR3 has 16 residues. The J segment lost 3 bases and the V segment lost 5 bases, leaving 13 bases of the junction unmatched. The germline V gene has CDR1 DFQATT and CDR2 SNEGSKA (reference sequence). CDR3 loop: CSAPGLAGVIGYEQYF. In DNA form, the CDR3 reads TGCAGTGCTCCCGGCCTAGCGGGAGTAATTGGCTACGAGCAGTACTTC.

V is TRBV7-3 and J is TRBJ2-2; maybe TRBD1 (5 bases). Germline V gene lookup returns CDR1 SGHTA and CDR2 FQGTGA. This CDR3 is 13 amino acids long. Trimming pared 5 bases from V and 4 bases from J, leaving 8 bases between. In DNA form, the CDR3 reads TGTGCCAGCAGCCAGGGAAGCACCGGGGAGCTGTTTTTT. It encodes CASSQGSTGELFF.

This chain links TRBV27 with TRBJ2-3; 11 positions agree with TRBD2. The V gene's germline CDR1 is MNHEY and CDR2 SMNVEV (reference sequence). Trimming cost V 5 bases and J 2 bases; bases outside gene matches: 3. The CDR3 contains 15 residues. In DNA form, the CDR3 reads TGTGCCAGCAGTGCGGGACTAGCGGTCACAGATACGCAGTATTTT. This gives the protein CASSAGLAVTDTQYF.

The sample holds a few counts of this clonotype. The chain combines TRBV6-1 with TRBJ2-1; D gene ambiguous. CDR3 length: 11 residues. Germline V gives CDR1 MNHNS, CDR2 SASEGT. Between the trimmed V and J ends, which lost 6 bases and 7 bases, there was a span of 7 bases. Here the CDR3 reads CASRVMNEQFF. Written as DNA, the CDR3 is TGTGCCAGCAGGGTTATGAATGAGCAGTTCTTC.